The TCR beta chain described here comes from a study of technical replicates of blood from a handful of donors. Germline lookup yields CDR1 KGHSH and CDR2 LQKENI. V was clipped by 6 bases and J by 4 bases; unmatched bases: 11. This CDR3 spans 15 amino acids. The table came from immunoSEQ multiplex PCR; TCRdb's copy has only in-frame clones and leaves some out. Here the sample spans around 60,000 clones, about 88% being singletons. The chain links TRBV18 to TRBJ1-2, with TRBD1 identical over 7 bases. The sequenced sample was PBMCs. The TCR originated in a human donor in good health. Some clones in this sample may be carry-over from other donors' samples. CDR3 protein: CASSQRQGYFYGYTF. Here the CDR3 DNA reads TGTGCCAGCTCCCAAAGACAGGGATATTTCTATGGCTACACCTTC.